A selection of T cell receptor beta chains follows, all from one sample in a study of cytomegalovirus exposure and HLA in healthy donors. Clones were sequenced by immunoSEQ multiplex PCR, and TCRdb holds only the in-frame ones, with some missing. The sample records about 160,000 clones, 70% to 80% being singletons. The sequenced material came from PBMCs. These receptors all stem from a man between 60 and 75 years old in good health and CMV-seronegative. CDR3s include the opening cysteine and the closing phenylalanine or tryptophan.

CDR3aa	v_gene	j_gene
CASSSYTTALGGNTEAFF	TRBV28	TRBJ1-1
CASSSAGTGVSEQYF	TRBV11-2	TRBJ2-7
CASGTGTEVEQYF	TRBV19	TRBJ2-7
CATRDSLNNQPQHF	TRBV28	TRBJ1-5
CASTGQGPPDEQYF	TRBV5-1	TRBJ2-7
CASSSSIRGVSYNEQFF	TRBV7-6	TRBJ2-1
CASSQNAYSGANVLTF	TRBV7-2	TRBJ2-6
CASSFPGGVYEQYF	TRBV28	TRBJ2-7
CASSSLAGGRETQYF	TRBV7-2	TRBJ2-5
CASSARRADTNGYTF	TRBV9	TRBJ1-2
CATSSPPQVAGQPQHF	TRBV15	TRBJ1-5
CASRTTSGTSVETQYF	TRBV28	TRBJ2-5
CSGRTGGTGELFF	TRBV29-1	TRBJ2-2
CASSEEASANEQFF	TRBV6-4	TRBJ2-1
CASSLELAGGQETQYF	TRBV5-4	TRBJ2-5
CASSPAGVYPSYEQYF	TRBV28	TRBJ2-7
CASSRELGGNQPQHF	TRBV7-2	TRBJ1-5
CASSFLFTSGRYNEQFF	TRBV27	TRBJ2-1
CASSLEGTGRGLHQPQHF	TRBV5-1	TRBJ1-5
CSVVDRGRSGELFF	TRBV29-1	TRBJ2-2
CAWSTGGEQYF	TRBV30	TRBJ2-7
CASSYFGTPSYNEQFF	TRBV6-5	TRBJ2-1
CASSLPGIGNQPQHF	TRBV28	TRBJ1-5
CASSLALSGTYEQYF	TRBV7-9	TRBJ2-7
CASSFYWTGGAGELFF	TRBV5-6	TRBJ2-2
CASSSSRYKGDQPQHF	TRBV6-5	TRBJ1-5
CASSYSGGGIYGYTF	TRBV6-5	TRBJ1-2
CASSIASGSYEQYF	TRBV19	TRBJ2-7
CASSPPVSLAGSTDTQYF	TRBV18	TRBJ2-3
CASSPQEGNEQFF	TRBV4-3	TRBJ2-1
CASSVGGQGNEQYF	TRBV9	TRBJ2-7
CASSLALGDYGYTF	TRBV5-1	TRBJ1-2
CSSSLAGGETQYF	TRBV7-9	TRBJ2-5
CASSVRDRANSPLHF	TRBV9	TRBJ1-6
CSGRDRGRETQYF	TRBV29-1	TRBJ2-5
CASSRPGTGTDTQYF	TRBV28	TRBJ2-3
CASSVGTGGGNEQFF	TRBV9	TRBJ2-1
CASSPSGGAGTGELFF	TRBV7-2	TRBJ2-2
CASSPTGGLSRQYF	TRBV5-4	TRBJ2-7